A selection of T cell receptor beta chains follows, all from one sample in a study of T cells in Graves' hyperthyroidism and ophthalmopathy. One entry per CDR3 protein results from TCRdb running MiXCR on the multiplex PCR reads. The sample has roughly 500,000 distinct CDR3 sequences, 46% seen once. Sequencing was carried out using peripheral blood or thyroid tissue (not recorded which). The receptor source for this set is an adult woman with Graves' disease, either hyperthyroidism or ophthalmopathy (not recorded which). CDR3s include the opening cysteine and the closing phenylalanine or tryptophan. A D gene is named only where the DNA matches it firmly. For some rows the clone size is stated as once, few or many, or as a class when expanded; others skip it.

d_call: TRBD1; clone_size: NA; j_call: TRBJ1-1; v_call: TRBV9; cdr3_nt: TGTGCCAGCAGCGAGGGACAGGGTGGGGGCACTGAAGCTTTCTTT; cdr3_aa: CASSEGQGGGTEAFF
d_call: NA; clone_size: NA; j_call: TRBJ2-5; v_call: TRBV14; cdr3_nt: TGTGCCGAGTGGGCTAAAGAGACCCAGTACTTC; cdr3_aa: CAEWAKETQYF
d_call: NA; clone_size: many; j_call: TRBJ2-7; v_call: TRBV7-2; cdr3_nt: TGTGCCAGCAGCTCCGTTGCCGGTTCGGGCGAGATGTACTTC; cdr3_aa: CASSSVAGSGEMYF
d_call: NA; clone_size: few; j_call: TRBJ2-6; v_call: TRBV11-2; cdr3_nt: TGTGCCAGCAGCTTGGGCCCCCGGGCTGGGGCCAACGTCCTGACTTTC; cdr3_aa: CASSLGPRAGANVLTF
d_call: NA; clone_size: NA; j_call: TRBJ1-2; v_call: TRBV15; cdr3_nt: TGTGCCACCAGCAGAGAGTCAGGGGCCTATGGCTACACCTTC; cdr3_aa: CATSRESGAYGYTF
d_call: NA; clone_size: many; j_call: TRBJ1-3; v_call: TRBV10-3; cdr3_nt: TGTGCCAGCTCAGAGTTGGGAGGTGGAAACACCATATATTTT; cdr3_aa: CASSELGGGNTIYF
d_call: TRBD1; clone_size: many; j_call: TRBJ2-5; v_call: TRBV6-2/TRBV6-3; cdr3_nt: TGTGCCAGCAGTTACGGACAGGAGTACCAAGAGACCCAGTACTTC; cdr3_aa: CASSYGQEYQETQYF
d_call: NA; clone_size: many; j_call: TRBJ2-5; v_call: TRBV19; cdr3_nt: TGTGCCAGTAGCACCGGGATCCGCAATCAGCCCCAGTACTTC; cdr3_aa: CASSTGIRNQPQYF
d_call: NA; clone_size: few; j_call: TRBJ2-5; v_call: TRBV7-8; cdr3_nt: TGTGCCAGCATCCTTGGGCAGACCCAGTACTTC; cdr3_aa: CASILGQTQYF
d_call: TRBD1; clone_size: NA; j_call: TRBJ1-5; v_call: TRBV29-1; cdr3_nt: TGCAGCAGGGGACAGGGTTCCAATCAGCCCCAGCATTTT; cdr3_aa: CSRGQGSNQPQHF
d_call: NA; clone_size: NA; j_call: TRBJ2-5; v_call: TRBV6-5; cdr3_nt: TGTGCCAGCAGTGGACGGGGGGACAGACAAGAGACCCAGTACTTC; cdr3_aa: CASSGRGDRQETQYF
d_call: TRBD1; clone_size: many; j_call: TRBJ1-2; v_call: TRBV20-1; cdr3_nt: TGCAGTGCTCCGGGGACAGGCGGACGCCATGGCTACACCTTC; cdr3_aa: CSAPGTGGRHGYTF
d_call: TRBD2; clone_size: few; j_call: TRBJ2-7; v_call: TRBV29-1; cdr3_nt: TGCAGCGTCCAAAGGGGAGCGGGAGCAGCCGAGCAGTACTTC; cdr3_aa: CSVQRGAGAAEQYF
d_call: NA; clone_size: NA; j_call: TRBJ2-7; v_call: TRBV7-3; cdr3_nt: TGTGCCAGCAGCACGGGACCGTTCCGCGAGCAGCACTTC; cdr3_aa: CASSTGPFREQHF
d_call: NA; clone_size: once; j_call: TRBJ2-5; v_call: TRBV10-3; cdr3_nt: TGTGCCATCAGGGGTCTAGATGGCGAGACCCAGTACTTC; cdr3_aa: CAIRGLDGETQYF
d_call: NA; clone_size: many; j_call: TRBJ2-7; v_call: TRBV19; cdr3_nt: TGTGCCAGTAGTAGGAGGGAGATAGCGAGCGAGCAGTACTTC; cdr3_aa: CASSRREIASEQYF
d_call: NA; clone_size: many; j_call: TRBJ1-1; v_call: TRBV7-9; cdr3_nt: TGTGCCAGCAGAAATCTCCGGGACTGGGGTACTGAAGCTTTCTTT; cdr3_aa: CASRNLRDWGTEAFF
d_call: TRBD1; clone_size: many; j_call: TRBJ2-2; v_call: TRBV5-1; cdr3_nt: TGCGCCAGCAGCTCGGACAGGGTGAACACCGGGGAGCTGTTTTTT; cdr3_aa: CASSSDRVNTGELFF
d_call: NA; clone_size: few; j_call: TRBJ1-6; v_call: TRBV9; cdr3_nt: TGTGCCAGCAGCAAACAGGGAACCGGGGTCGGTTCACCCCTCCACTTT; cdr3_aa: CASSKQGTGVGSPLHF
d_call: NA; clone_size: NA; j_call: TRBJ1-1; v_call: TRBV29-1; cdr3_nt: TGCAGCGTTGCGCCACAGGGTGGAAACACTGAAGCTTTCTTT; cdr3_aa: CSVAPQGGNTEAFF
d_call: NA; clone_size: NA; j_call: TRBJ2-3; v_call: TRBV5-1; cdr3_nt: TGCGCCAGCAGCTCCTCGACCGGCACAGATACGCAGTATTTT; cdr3_aa: CASSSSTGTDTQYF
d_call: NA; clone_size: NA; j_call: TRBJ1-4; v_call: TRBV24-1; cdr3_nt: TGTGCCACCAGTCGGGGTCGCAGGGAAGGCGAAAAACTGTTTTTT; cdr3_aa: CATSRGRREGEKLFF
d_call: NA; clone_size: NA; j_call: TRBJ1-2; v_call: TRBV2; cdr3_nt: TGTGCCAGCAGTGCGGAGGGCGGCTCTGGAAACACCTTC; cdr3_aa: CASSAEGGSGNTF
d_call: TRBD1; clone_size: NA; j_call: TRBJ1-1; v_call: TRBV7-2; cdr3_nt: TGCGCCAGCAGCCACGGGACAGGGGTATCTCGGACTGAAGCTTTCTTT; cdr3_aa: CASSHGTGVSRTEAFF
d_call: NA; clone_size: many; j_call: TRBJ2-7; v_call: TRBV5-1; cdr3_nt: TGCGCCAGCAGCAGGGGACATGGGGACTACGAGCAGTACTTC; cdr3_aa: CASSRGHGDYEQYF
d_call: TRBD1; clone_size: NA; j_call: TRBJ1-1; v_call: TRBV12-3/TRBV12-4; cdr3_nt: TGTGCCAGCAGTTTGGTGGGGGACAGGAGGAACACTGAAGCTTTCTTT; cdr3_aa: CASSLVGDRRNTEAFF
d_call: NA; clone_size: NA; j_call: TRBJ1-5; v_call: TRBV19; cdr3_nt: TGTGCCAGTAGTGTAACAGGAGCCCGGGGGCAGCATTTT; cdr3_aa: CASSVTGARGQHF
d_call: NA; clone_size: NA; j_call: TRBJ2-7; v_call: TRBV29-1; cdr3_nt: TGCAGCGTTTGGGGAGAGGGCCACGAGCAGTACTTC; cdr3_aa: CSVWGEGHEQYF
d_call: NA; clone_size: many; j_call: TRBJ1-6; v_call: TRBV6-5; cdr3_nt: TGTGCCAGCAGCGGTCGCTTCTTTTCACCCCTCCACTTT; cdr3_aa: CASSGRFFSPLHF
d_call: NA; clone_size: NA; j_call: TRBJ2-7; v_call: TRBV28; cdr3_nt: TGTGCCAGCCACGGTGAGGGGAGTGAGCAGTACTTC; cdr3_aa: CASHGEGSEQYF
d_call: NA; clone_size: NA; j_call: TRBJ1-1; v_call: TRBV5-1; cdr3_nt: TGCGCCAGCAGCTTCTATCCGGGACATAAGAACACTGAAGCTTTCTTT; cdr3_aa: CASSFYPGHKNTEAFF
d_call: TRBD2; clone_size: NA; j_call: TRBJ2-5; v_call: TRBV2; cdr3_nt: TGTGCCAGCAGGGACGGGACTACCAAAAGAGAGACCCAGTACTTC; cdr3_aa: CASRDGTTKRETQYF
d_call: NA; clone_size: NA; j_call: TRBJ2-3; v_call: TRBV15; cdr3_nt: TGTGCCACCAGCAGAGAGATCGGTGGGCAGTATTTT; cdr3_aa: CATSREIGGQYF
d_call: NA; clone_size: NA; j_call: TRBJ2-7; v_call: TRBV6-1; cdr3_nt: TGTGCCAGCAGTTACGTGGGGGCTGGATCCTACGAGCAGTACTTC; cdr3_aa: CASSYVGAGSYEQYF
d_call: NA; clone_size: NA; j_call: TRBJ2-2; v_call: TRBV24-1; cdr3_nt: TGTGCCACCAGTGATTTCCGGGTGAAGGCTGTGGGGGAGCTGTTTTTT; cdr3_aa: CATSDFRVKAVGELFF
d_call: NA; clone_size: few; j_call: TRBJ2-7; v_call: TRBV7-9; cdr3_nt: TGTGCCAGCAGCCAAGTTCCAGCGCCGACCTACGAGCAGTACTTC; cdr3_aa: CASSQVPAPTYEQYF
d_call: NA; clone_size: NA; j_call: TRBJ1-6; v_call: TRBV9; cdr3_nt: TGTGCCAGCAGCGTAGATCACAGGGTTAATTCACCCCTCCACTTT; cdr3_aa: CASSVDHRVNSPLHF
d_call: NA; clone_size: many; j_call: TRBJ1-2; v_call: TRBV13; cdr3_nt: TGTGCCAGCAGCTCCGGACGGTATGGCTACACCTTC; cdr3_aa: CASSSGRYGYTF
d_call: TRBD1; clone_size: few; j_call: TRBJ2-2; v_call: TRBV14; cdr3_nt: TGTGCCAGCAGTGCTAGGGGGCAAAACACCGGGGAGCTGTTTTTT; cdr3_aa: CASSARGQNTGELFF
d_call: NA; clone_size: once; j_call: TRBJ1-4; v_call: TRBV11-2; cdr3_nt: TGTGCCAGCAGCTTAGCTTTCGGGACAACGGATGAAAAACTGTTTTTT; cdr3_aa: CASSLAFGTTDEKLFF